This passage covers 9 T cell receptor beta chains from one sample sequenced in a study of blood T cell repertoires in COVID-19. Profiled with immunoSEQ multiplex PCR; TCRdb holds only in-frame clones, not every one. This table has 160,000 or so clones, around 80% appearing once. The sequenced sample was peripheral blood. The origin of the receptors is a man in his 70s with active or convalescent COVID-19.

This clone was observed once. The CDR3 sequence is CASSLATGDGYTF. In nucleotides, the CDR3 is TGTGCCAGCAGCTTAGCTACAGGAGATGGCTACACCTTC. The chain employs TRBV7-9 and TRBJ1-2, with D perhaps matching TRBD1 (5 bases). Germline loops: CDR1 SEHNR, CDR2 FQNEAQ (reference sequence). The CDR3 runs to 13 residues. V was shortened by 0 bases and J by 6 bases, with 8 bases between the two germline ends.

In this sample, this clone turned up a few times. The chain carries TRBV6-5 and TRBJ2-1, with D perhaps matching TRBD1 (6 bases). CDR1 is MNHEY, CDR2 SVGAGI, per germline. The germline V and J ends were trimmed by 6 bases and 13 bases, with 19 bases remaining between them. The CDR3 runs 13 residues. CDR3 in amino acids: CASSQSGVGPQFF. In DNA form, the CDR3 reads TGTGCCAGCAGCCAATCAGGGGTCGGACCTCAGTTCTTC.

The rearrangement joins TRBV2 to TRBJ1-3; tentative D call: TRBD1 (5 bases). Trimming left V 2 bases short and J 0 bases short, with 11 bases between. Germline lookup yields CDR1 SNHLY and CDR2 FYNNEI. This CDR3 has 16 residues. The CDR3 nucleotides are TGTGCCAGCAGTGAAAGCCGGACACTCTCTGGAAACACCATATATTTT. Encoded protein: CASSESRTLSGNTIYF.

Comment on this clone: The same CDR3 also results from other DNA sequences found in this sample. The chain employs TRBV13 and TRBJ2-1, with 9 bases identical to TRBD1. Looked up from germline, CDR1 is PRHDT and CDR2 is FYEKMQ (reference sequence). Germline trimming cut 1 base from V and 2 bases from J; bases unmatched to any gene: 0. The CDR3 spans 15 residues. The CDR3 DNA reads as TGTGCCAGCAGCTTAGACAGGGGGCCCTACAATGAGCAGTTCTTC. Amino acids: CASSLDRGPYNEQFF.

The CDR3 sequence is CAWMGPPLHF. In DNA, the CDR3 is TGTGCCTGGATGGGGCCACCCCTCCACTTT. The chain is built from TRBV30 and TRBJ1-6, with D perhaps matching TRBD1 (5 bases). The germline V and J ends were trimmed by 4 bases and 11 bases, with 6 bases remaining between them. CDR3 length equals 10 residues. CDR1 is GTSNPN, CDR2 SVGIG, per germline (reference sequence).

The gene calls are TRBV30 and TRBJ1-1, with TRBD1 matching over 8 bases. V trimming: 3 bases; J trimming: 3 bases; junction bases outside the gene matches: 0. CDR3 length equals 12 residues. Looked up from germline, CDR1 is GTSNPN and CDR2 is SVGIG (reference sequence). CDR3 sequence: CAWSRGHTEAFF. The CDR3 region has the DNA TGTGCCTGGAGCAGGGGGCACACTGAAGCTTTCTTT.

J is TRBJ2-1 and V is TRBV4-1, with D possibly being TRBD2 (6 bases). Germline-derived CDR1 and CDR2 are MGHRA and YSYEKL. The V end was cut by 4 bases, the J end by 4 bases, with 17 bases between. The CDR3 is 16 residues long. For the CDR3, the DNA is TGCGCCAGCAGCCCTCCAACTCGGGACTCTTACAATGAGCAGTTCTTC. Translated: CASSPPTRDSYNEQFF.

The chain joins TRBV7-6 to TRBJ1-1, with TRBD1 as a possible D gene (5 bases). The V end was cut by 5 bases, the J end by 3 bases, with 10 bases between. This CDR3 has 13 residues. Looked up from germline, CDR1 is SGHVS and CDR2 is FNYEAQ. The CDR3 loop reads CASSKGMYTEAFF. The DNA of the CDR3 is TGTGCCAGCAGCAAGGGGATGTACACTGAAGCTTTCTTT.

The sample holds a few counts of this clone. This sequence joins TRBV4-1 and TRBJ2-2; a possible D gene is TRBD1 (7 bases). V dropped 4 bases and J dropped 7 bases, with 16 bases sitting between them. This CDR3 has 15 amino acids. Per the germline V gene, CDR1 is MGHRA and CDR2 is YSYEKL. As DNA, the CDR3 is TGCGCCAGCAGCCCTAACTCAGGGGGGATCGGGGAGCTGTTTTTT. Protein: CASSPNSGGIGELFF.